The next 28 T cell receptor beta chains were all read from a single sample in a study of blood T cell repertoires in COVID-19. The data were produced by immunoSEQ multiplex PCR, yet TCRdb's version contains in-frame clones alone and is incomplete. The sample yields roughly 700,000 clones, more than 80% seen once. The sequenced material came from peripheral blood. The receptor set was obtained from a woman under 30 with acute or convalescent COVID-19.

V usage is TRBV6-5 and J usage is TRBJ1-2, with TRBD1 as a possible D gene (6 bases). There are 13 residues in the CDR3. CDR1 and CDR2 (germline): MNHEY, SVGAGI. Trimming pared 5 bases from V and 5 bases from J, leaving 12 bases between. Written as DNA, the CDR3 is TGTGCCAGCAGTCCCCGGACAGCATATGGCTACACCTTC. The encoded protein is CASSPRTAYGYTF.

The rearrangement links TRBV6-4 to TRBJ2-1; perhaps TRBD1 as D (8 bases). Per the germline V gene, CDR1 is MRHNA and CDR2 is SNTAGT. V dropped 6 bases and J dropped 7 bases, with 16 bases sitting between them. This CDR3 region has 14 residues. CDR3 sequence reads: CASSGQGGSNEQFF. The CDR3 coding sequence is TGTGCCAGCAGCGGACAGGGAGGGTCAAATGAGCAGTTCTTC.

In the case of this clone: One end of the junction varies from germline; a read error may be responsible. The chain combines TRBV19 with TRBJ2-5; 8 bases agree with TRBD2. This CDR3 comprises 16 residues. Germline loops: CDR1 LNHDA, CDR2 SQIVND (reference sequence). This chain's CDR3 is CVSRERGPPRQETQYF. CDR3 sequence (DNA): TGTGTCAGTAGGGAGCGGGGGCCTCCCCGGCAAGAGACCCAGTACTTC.

V gene TRBV21-1 combines with J gene TRBJ1-2; the table's D call, TRBD1, was not checked against the DNA. TRBV21-1 is a listed pseudogene. This CDR3 contains 15 residues. The CDR3 reads CASSTYTDRVYGYTF. In DNA, the CDR3 is TGTGCCAGCAGCACCTACACGGACAGGGTGTATGGCTACACCTTC.

The V gene is TRBV30, the J gene TRBJ1-2; the D is unclear. The CDR3 sequence is 13 residues long. CDR1 and CDR2 from the germline V gene are GTSNPN and SVGIG (reference sequence). The V end was cut by 3 bases, the J end by 3 bases, with 11 bases between. CDR3 loop: CAWRRRMDYGYTF. CDR3 nucleotides: TGTGCCTGGAGGAGGAGGATGGACTATGGCTACACCTTC. Combining the CDR3 with reference TRBV30 and TRBJ1-2 gives the whole variable domain SQTIHQWPATLVQPVGSPLSLECTVEGTSNPNLYWYRQAAGRGLQLLFYSVGIGQISSEVPQNLSASRPQDRQFILSSKKLLLSDSGFYLCAWRRRMDYGYTFGSGTRLTVV.

CDR3 nucleotides: TGTGCCAGCAGCGTAGTCCCATCAGCTGAAGCTTTCTTT. Translation gives CASSVVPSAEAFF. The rearrangement uses TRBV9 and TRBJ1-1; D not resolved. The V end was cut by 0 bases, the J end by 6 bases, with 9 bases between. This CDR3 comprises 13 residues. CDR1 is SGDLS and CDR2 is YYNGEE in the germline V gene.

The chain combines TRBV2 with TRBJ1-5; D uncertain. This CDR3 region has 13 residues. Trimming took off 2 bases at V and 7 bases at J, with 9 bases between the two ends. Germline V CDR1 and CDR2: SNHLY, FYNNEI. The CDR3 here is CASSEYEGQPQHF. The CDR3, as DNA: TGTGCCAGCAGTGAATACGAGGGACAGCCCCAGCATTTT.

The genes are TRBV3-1 (or the pseudogene TRBV3-2) and TRBJ1-1, with 7 bases that match TRBD1. V dropped 4 bases and J dropped 3; count of bases not matched to a gene: 14. The CDR3 runs to 17 residues. The V gene's germline CDR1 is LGHDT and CDR2 YNNKEL (reference sequence). The CDR3 bases are TGTGCCAGCAGCCGCAATACCCTGGGACAGCGGGACACTGAAGCTTTCTTT. Translated: CASSRNTLGQRDTEAFF.

This chain connects TRBV7-9 to TRBJ2-1; 11 positions match TRBD1. The germline V gene has CDR1 SEHNR and CDR2 FQNEAQ (reference sequence). Trimming removed 4 bases from V and 6 bases from J; junction bases left unmatched: 5. This CDR3 has 15 residues. The CDR3 here is CASSWGQGEGNEQFF. The DNA of the CDR3 is TGTGCCAGCAGCTGGGGACAGGGGGAAGGCAATGAGCAGTTCTTC. The whole variable domain, filled in from reference TRBV7-9 and TRBJ2-1, reads DTGVSQNPRHKITKRGQNVTFRCDPISEHNRLYWYRQTLGQGPEFLTYFQNEAQLEKSRLLSDRFSAERPKGSFSTLEIQRTEQGDSAMYLCASSWGQGEGNEQFFGPGTRLTVL.

A few counts support this clone. This chain joins TRBV4-1 and TRBJ1-1; D unresolved. V was clipped by 2 bases and J by 1 base, with 2 bases between them. Germline assignment: CDR1 MGHRA and CDR2 YSYEKL. The CDR3 totals 12 residues. As DNA, the CDR3 is TGCGCCAGCAGCCAACAGAACACTGAAGCTTTCTTT. It codes for CASSQQNTEAFF.

V gene TRBV23-1 combines with J gene TRBJ2-5, with a possible D match to TRBD2 (6 bases). TRBV23-1 belongs to the ORF category, with a function that is uncertain. This CDR3 region has 12 residues. The V end lost 7 bases, the J end lost 3 bases, and 9 bases lay between the germline ends. Here the CDR3 reads CASIASEETQYF. In DNA, the CDR3 is TGCGCCAGCATCGCTAGCGAAGAGACCCAGTACTTC.

The chain has TRBV6-5 and TRBJ1-3, with TRBD1 identical over 9 bases. Germline CDR1 MNHEY, CDR2 SVGAGI. V was pared by 8 bases and J by 3 bases, with 8 bases of the junction left unmatched. The CDR3 length is 15 residues. For the CDR3, the DNA is TGTGCCAGCGGGGACAGGGCTTTGGGTGGAAACACCATATATTTT. Its protein is CASGDRALGGNTIYF.

The CDR3 region has the DNA TGTGCCAGCAGCTCCGCCGGGTCTCCGGGGGAGCAGTACTTC. Protein product: CASSSAGSPGEQYF. This chain joins TRBV7-2 and TRBJ2-7; TRBD2 is a possible D gene (5 bases). Trimming cost V 4 bases and J 7 bases, with 17 bases left between them. Looked up from germline, CDR1 is SGHTA and CDR2 is FQGNSA. This CDR3 spans 14 amino acids.

The rearrangement joins TRBV2 to TRBJ2-7; TRBD2 matches 8 bases. This CDR3 spans 15 amino acids. With V trimmed by 3 bases and J by 5 bases, 9 bases remained unmatched. Germline CDR1 is SNHLY and CDR2 is FYNNEI. The CDR3 here is CASSEGSGETDEQYF. The CDR3 nucleotides read TGTGCCAGCAGTGAGGGTAGCGGGGAGACTGACGAGCAGTACTTC.

V is TRBV5-4 and J is TRBJ1-2, with TRBD1 matching 8 bases. CDR1 is SGHNT and CDR2 is YYREEE in the germline V gene (reference sequence). Germline trimming cut 3 bases from V and 4 bases from J; bases unmatched to any gene: 8. The CDR3 runs 15 residues. The CDR3 nucleotides are TGTGCCAGCAGCTGGGGGGACAGGAACGGCTATGGCTACACCTTC. This codes for CASSWGDRNGYGYTF.

The rearrangement links TRBV5-4 to TRBJ2-7, with D possibly TRBD1 on 6 matching bases. CDR1 and CDR2 (germline): SGHNT, YYREEE (reference sequence). This CDR3 is built from 14 residues. V was shortened by 1 base and J by 2 bases, with 10 bases between the two germline ends. Here the CDR3 DNA reads TGTGCCAGCAGCTTGTCCCCAGGGGCCTACGAGCAGTACTTC. Its translation: CASSLSPGAYEQYF.

This clone showed up just a few times. Other DNA sequences in this sample translate to the same CDR3. V is TRBV6-5 and J is TRBJ1-1, with D possibly matching TRBD1 (5 bases). CDR1 MNHEY and CDR2 SVGAGI come from the germline V gene. This CDR3 has 13 amino acids. Trimming took 5 bases from V and 1 from J, leaving 8 bases between them. In DNA form, the CDR3 reads TGTGCCAGCAGTACGACAGAGAACACTGAAGCTTTCTTT. The encoded protein is CASSTTENTEAFF.

A remark on this clone: A read error may produce the germline difference seen at one junction end. The CDR3 protein is CAWSQGQGNDGYTF. In DNA, the CDR3 is TGTGCCTGGAGCCAAGGACAGGGTAACGATGGCTACACCTTC. The chain is built from TRBV30 and TRBJ1-2, with 8 positions matching TRBD1. The V gene's germline CDR1 is GTSNPN and CDR2 SVGIG (reference sequence). There are 14 residues in the CDR3.

This chain links TRBV15 with TRBJ1-2, with D unresolved. Trimming cost V 0 bases and J 6 bases, with 8 bases left between them. Germline CDR1 and CDR2: LNHNV and YYDKDF (reference sequence). The CDR3 consists of 13 residues. The CDR3 spells CATSRDGRDGYTF. The CDR3 DNA follows: TGTGCCACCAGCAGAGATGGGAGGGATGGCTACACCTTC.

The chain is built from TRBV18 and TRBJ1-5; D gene ambiguous. Trimming took 3 bases from V and 6 from J, leaving 15 bases between them. Germline V CDR1 and CDR2: KGHSH, LQKENI. The CDR3 totals 15 residues. This CDR3 is CASSPTVEEGQPQHF. CDR3 in DNA: TGTGCCAGCTCACCGACCGTGGAAGAGGGTCAGCCCCAGCATTTT.

The chain links TRBV19 to TRBJ2-1, with 10 bases lining up with TRBD2. The CDR3 has 15 amino acids. V gave up 6 bases and J gave up 7 bases; unmatched junction bases: 9. Germline V gene data show CDR1 as LNHDA and CDR2 as SQIVND (reference sequence). The CDR3 reads CASSFSGGAWNEQFF. For the CDR3, the DNA is TGTGCCAGTAGCTTCAGCGGGGGGGCCTGGAATGAGCAGTTCTTC.

V gene TRBV15 combines with J gene TRBJ1-6; D gene unclear. V shed 5 bases and J shed 0 bases, with 14 bases lying between them. The germline gives CDR1 LNHNV, CDR2 YYDKDF (reference sequence). This CDR3 is 17 amino acids long. CDR3 nucleotide sequence: TGTGCCACCAGCCTGACCGCCGGGAGCTCCTATAATTCACCCCTCCACTTT. This codes for CATSLTAGSSYNSPLHF. Full variable domain (outside the CDR3, taken from reference TRBV15 and TRBJ1-6): DAMVIQNPRYQVTQFGKPVTLSCSQTLNHNVMYWYQQKSSQAPKLLFHYYDKDFNNEADTPDNFQSRRPNTSFCFLDIRSPGLGDTAMYLCATSLTAGSSYNSPLHFGNGTRLTVT.

The V call is TRBV27, the J call TRBJ1-6, with 7 bases fitting TRBD1. The CDR3 is 14 amino acids. Unmatched junction bases numbered 7, after V lost 7 bases and J lost 7 bases. The germline gives CDR1 MNHEY, CDR2 SMNVEV (reference sequence). The CDR3 sequence: CASTPGTDNSPLHF. DNA of the CDR3: TGTGCCAGCACCCCCGGGACAGACAATTCACCCCTCCACTTT.

A single count supports this clone. V is TRBV6-6 and J is TRBJ1-1, with D tentatively TRBD1 (6 bases). The germline CDR1 and CDR2 sequences are MNHNY and SVGAGI (reference sequence). The CDR3 consists of 14 residues. Trimming stripped 2 bases from V and 1 base from J, with 8 bases between. The CDR3 sequence is CASSYEDRNTEAFF. The CDR3 nucleotides read TGTGCCAGCAGTTACGAGGACAGGAACACTGAAGCTTTCTTT.

V gene TRBV7-2 combines with J gene TRBJ2-7; D may be TRBD2 (5 bases). The CDR3 runs to 16 residues. Looked up from germline, CDR1 is SGHTA and CDR2 is FQGNSA. Trimming removed 5 bases from V and 1 base from J, with 18 bases in between. The CDR3 nucleotides read TGTGCCAGCAGCACTACCATGGGCCTAGCTTCCTACGAGCAGTACTTC. The encoded protein is CASSTTMGLASYEQYF.

This clone was observed a handful of times. The gene calls are TRBV24-1 and TRBJ1-4; TRBD1 matches at 7 bases. The V and J ends lost 3 bases and 5 bases, in that order; junction bases with no gene match: 5. Per germline, CDR1 KGHDR and CDR2 SFDVKD. The CDR3 loop spans 15 amino acids. CDR3 residues: CATSDPGGLNEKLFF. CDR3 DNA: TGTGCCACCAGTGATCCAGGGGGTTTAAATGAAAAACTGTTTTTT.

The chain is built from TRBV11-2 and TRBJ2-5, with TRBD1 matching over 10 bases. From germline, CDR1 is SGHAT and CDR2 FQNNGV. V lost 1 base to trimming and J lost 1 base; unmatched junction nucleotides: 12. The CDR3 contains 19 residues. CDR3 DNA sequence: TGTGCCAGCAGCTTAGTTGGGGGACCCCGGGACAGGGGCCAAGAGACCCAGTACTTC. Translated, it gives CASSLVGGPRDRGQETQYF.

As for this clone: Other DNA sequences of this sample code for an identical CDR3. J is TRBJ2-7 and V is TRBV5-6; D is possibly TRBD2 (6 bases). The V end was cut by 2 bases, the J end by 0 bases, with 9 bases between. The CDR3 runs to 14 residues. Germline V CDR1 and CDR2: SGHDT, YYEEEE. CDR3 nucleotides: TGTGCCAGCAGCTTAGCGGGCAGCTCCTACGAGCAGTACTTC. Its protein is CASSLAGSSYEQYF.